Listed here are 21 T cell receptor beta chains from one sample, sequenced in a study of blood T cell repertoires in COVID-19. Sequencing was performed with immunoSEQ multiplex PCR; in TCRdb, only in-frame clones are kept and a portion is missing. This sample has over 130,000 clones, with 80% to 90% found just once. The sequenced sample was peripheral blood. The receptors originated from a man between 60 and 70 years old with active or convalescent COVID-19.

The chain couples TRBV6-2 or TRBV6-3 to TRBJ2-7, with TRBD2 as a possible D gene (5 bases). Trimming took 6 bases from V and 3 from J, leaving 15 bases between them. The CDR3 has 14 amino acids. CDR1 is MNHEY and CDR2 is SVGEGT in the germline V gene. CDR3 loop: CASSRGGSHYEQYF. The CDR3 DNA follows: TGTGCCAGCAGCCGAGGAGGATCTCACTACGAGCAGTACTTC.

This clone was seen once. The chain carries TRBV6-5 and TRBJ1-3; TRBD1 agrees at 8 bases. The CDR3 contains 15 residues. J was trimmed by 0 bases and V by 6 bases; bases with no gene match: 4. The germline V gene encodes CDR1 MNHEY and CDR2 SVGAGI. This CDR3 reads CASRDRAHSGNTIYF. In DNA, the CDR3 is TGTGCCAGCAGGGACAGGGCACACTCTGGAAACACCATATATTTT.

The chain recombines TRBV6-6 with TRBJ1-3, with unresolved D. V dropped 6 bases and J dropped 0 bases, with 9 bases sitting between them. CDR1 and CDR2 (germline): MNHNY, SVGAGI (reference sequence). This CDR3 region has 14 residues. CDR3: CASRYIFSGNTIYF. Here the CDR3 DNA reads TGTGCCAGCAGATATATCTTCTCTGGAAACACCATATATTTT.

This sequence joins TRBV6-2 or TRBV6-3 and TRBJ1-2; D uncertain. V gave up 4 bases and J gave up 2 bases, with 17 bases separating them. CDR1 MNHEY and CDR2 SVGEGT come from the germline V gene. The length of the CDR3 is 16 residues. CDR3 loop: CASSSNDVAGNYGYTF. The CDR3 bases are TGTGCCAGCAGTTCCAACGACGTTGCGGGGAACTATGGCTACACCTTC.

This clone was detected only once. The J gene is TRBJ2-1, the V gene TRBV4-1, with TRBD2 identical over 11 bases. J gave up 1 base and V 3 bases, and 11 bases lay outside the gene matches. In germline, CDR1 is MGHRA, CDR2 YSYEKL. CDR3 size: 19 residues. The DNA for the CDR3 is TGCGCCAGCAGCCAGAGCTCCTCGACTAGCGGGACTTCCTACAATGAGCAGTTCTTC. The encoded protein is CASSQSSSTSGTSYNEQFF.

J is TRBJ1-3 and V is TRBV2, with 8 bases fitting TRBD1. The CDR3 consists of 17 residues. Germline trimming cut 3 bases from V and 3 bases from J; bases unmatched to any gene: 10. Germline values: CDR1 SNHLY, CDR2 FYNNEI. The CDR3 DNA is TGTGCCAGCAGTGACTCAAGGGACAGGTCGCTTGGAAACACCATATATTTT. Residues: CASSDSRDRSLGNTIYF.

V is TRBV28 and J is TRBJ1-5; TRBD1 agrees at 8 bases. Trimming at V came to 6 bases and at J to 11 bases, leaving 12 bases not matched to a gene. CDR3 length equals 14 residues. Per the germline V gene, CDR1 is MDHEN and CDR2 is SYDVKM. CDR3 sequence reads: CASSSGDRRSAQHF. In DNA form, the CDR3 reads TGTGCCAGCAGCTCGGGGGACAGGAGATCAGCCCAGCATTTT.

The gene calls are TRBV7-8 and TRBJ1-4, with a possible D match to TRBD1 (5 bases). The CDR3 has 16 residues. The V end lost 5 bases, the J end lost 0 bases, and 13 bases lay between the germline ends. Germline CDR1 is SGHVS and CDR2 is FQNEAQ. CDR3 sequence: CASSPGRGATNEKLFF. As DNA, the CDR3 is TGTGCCAGCAGCCCGGGGCGCGGGGCAACTAATGAAAAACTGTTTTTT.

This clone was seen once. This rearrangement joins TRBV3-1 (or the pseudogene TRBV3-2) to TRBJ1-2, with D possibly TRBD1 on 5 matching bases. V was shortened by 4 bases and J by 6 bases, with 12 bases between the two germline ends. The CDR3 length is 13 residues. Germline loops: CDR1 LGHDT, CDR2 YNNKEL (reference sequence). The CDR3 loop reads CASSLLDRDGYTF. The CDR3 region has the DNA TGTGCCAGCAGCCTCCTCGACAGAGATGGCTACACCTTC.

The chain employs TRBV2 and TRBJ1-6, with a possible D match to TRBD1 (6 bases). CDR3 size: 15 residues. V was trimmed by 7 bases and J by 10 bases, leaving 20 bases between them. Germline CDR1 reads SNHLY; CDR2 reads FYNNEI. DNA of the CDR3: TGTGCCAGCAAGGAGGGGGGGCAGGGTAGCTCACCCCTCCACTTT. Translating it yields CASKEGGQGSSPLHF. The full variable domain, in which reference TRBV2 and TRBJ1-6 provide the parts outside the CDR3, is EPEVTQTPSHQVTQMGQEVILRCVPISNHLYFYWYRQILGQKVEFLVSFYNNEISEKSEIFDDQFSVERPDGSNFTLKIRSTKLEDSAMYFCASKEGGQGSSPLHFGNGTRLTVT.

The chain has TRBV12-3 or TRBV12-4 and TRBJ2-7; no clear D gene. Trimming cost V 5 bases and J 7 bases, with 15 bases left between them. This CDR3 is 13 amino acids long. The CDR3 region has the DNA TGTGCCAGCAGTCCCCGTGAGGCTTGGGAGCAGTACTTC. Protein: CASSPREAWEQYF.

This clone occurred once. This chain uses TRBV4-3 with TRBJ2-2; TRBD2 might be the D (6 bases). Trimming cost V 4 bases and J 7 bases, with 16 bases left between them. In germline, CDR1 is LGHNA, CDR2 YSLEER. The CDR3 consists of 15 residues. This CDR3 reads CASSPGTGTFGELFF. The CDR3 region has the DNA TGCGCCAGCAGCCCAGGGACTGGCACGTTCGGGGAGCTGTTTTTT.

The J gene is TRBJ1-5, the V gene TRBV15; 7 bases align to TRBD1. The germline CDR1 and CDR2 sequences are LNHNV and YYDKDF (reference sequence). The CDR3 is made up of 16 amino acids. Germline trimming cut 7 bases from V and 3 bases from J; bases unmatched to any gene: 12. CDR3 sequence reads: CATKERGLGFNQPQHF. The DNA of the CDR3 is TGTGCCACCAAAGAGAGGGGGCTCGGATTCAATCAGCCCCAGCATTTT.

The CDR3 here is CASSFLGGDSPLHF. The DNA for the CDR3 is TGTGCCAGCAGCTTCTTAGGGGGAGATTCACCCCTCCACTTT. The chain carries TRBV14 and TRBJ1-6; tentatively, D is TRBD1 (6 bases). This CDR3 contains 14 residues. The germline V gene encodes CDR1 SGHDN and CDR2 FVKESK. V gave up 5 bases and J gave up 8 bases, with 13 bases separating them.

This chain connects TRBV7-3 to TRBJ2-1; 8 positions agree with TRBD2. CDR3 size: 15 residues. Germline trimming cut 4 bases from V and 7 bases from J; bases unmatched to any gene: 9. Per germline, CDR1 SGHTA and CDR2 FQGTGA. DNA for the CDR3: TGTGCCAGCAGCTCTTTTAGCGGGGCGACTAATGAGCAGTTCTTC. It codes for CASSSFSGATNEQFF. The full variable domain, completed using reference TRBV7-3 and TRBJ2-1, is GAGVSQTPSNKVTEKGKYVELRCDPISGHTALYWYRQSLGQGPEFLIYFQGTGAADDSGLPNDRFFAVRPEGSVSTLKIQRTERGDSAVYLCASSSFSGATNEQFFGPGTRLTVL.

The J gene is TRBJ2-1, the V gene TRBV11-2; 11 nucleotides align to TRBD1. Losses at the gene ends were 6 bases for V and 3 bases for J; bases not matched to a gene: 4. The CDR3 consists of 15 residues. From germline, CDR1 is SGHAT and CDR2 FQNNGV. CDR3 in amino acids: CASRIGTGGYNEQFF. Written as DNA, the CDR3 is TGTGCCAGCAGAATCGGGACAGGGGGCTACAATGAGCAGTTCTTC.

V gene TRBV6-1 combines with J gene TRBJ2-1; 10 nucleotides line up with TRBD2. Unmatched junction bases numbered 1, after V lost 2 bases and J lost 0 bases. This CDR3 has 16 residues. From germline, CDR1 is MNHNS and CDR2 SASEGT. CDR3 in DNA: TGTGCCAGCAGTGAAACTAGCGGGACCTCCTACAATGAGCAGTTCTTC. It codes for CASSETSGTSYNEQFF.

J is TRBJ1-1 and V is TRBV6-5, with TRBD1 identical over 9 bases. The CDR3 is 15 amino acids. V dropped 6 bases and J dropped 11; count of bases not matched to a gene: 16. Looked up from germline, CDR1 is MNHEY and CDR2 is SVGAGI. The CDR3 region has the DNA TGTGCCAGCAGACCCGACCCTAGACAGGGGGTTTTGGCTTTCTTT. Encoded protein: CASRPDPRQGVLAFF.

V usage is TRBV28 and J usage is TRBJ1-1, with a tentative D call TRBD1 (5 bases). Trimming left V 4 bases short and J 0 bases short, with 9 bases between. The CDR3 is 14 residues long. Germline V gives CDR1 MDHEN, CDR2 SYDVKM. The CDR3 loop is CASSSEGLNTEAFF. The CDR3 DNA is TGTGCCAGCAGTTCGGAGGGGTTGAACACTGAAGCTTTCTTT.

The V and J genes are TRBV4-1 and TRBJ2-6; 11 bases line up with TRBD1. The CDR3 spans 20 residues. V shed 1 base and J 4 bases; nucleotides not matched to a gene: 12. CDR1 is MGHRA and CDR2 is YSYEKL in the germline V gene. CDR3 region: CASSQVGGQGVGAGANVLTF. CDR3 coding DNA: TGCGCCAGCAGCCAAGTGGGGGGACAGGGGGTAGGTGCCGGGGCCAACGTCCTGACTTTC.

The chain carries TRBV7-2 and TRBJ2-3; 10 nucleotides agree with TRBD2. The CDR3 extends over 16 amino acids. CDR1 is SGHTA, CDR2 FQGNSA, per germline. Trimming removed 3 bases from V and 2 bases from J; junction bases left unmatched: 5. The CDR3 DNA reads TGTGCCAGCAGCTTTAGGACTAGCGGTACCACAGATACGCAGTATTTT. Its translation: CASSFRTSGTTDTQYF. The variable domain in full, completed from reference TRBV7-2 and TRBJ2-3, reads GAGVSQSPSNKVTEKGKDVELRCDPISGHTALYWYRQSLGQGLEFLIYFQGNSAPDKSGLPSDRFSAERTGGSVSTLTIQRTQQEDSAVYLCASSFRTSGTTDTQYFGPGTRLTVL.